This entry features one TCR beta chain sequence. It may be a read error: a sequence one base away is much more abundant. Trimming at V came to 1 base and at J to 9 bases, leaving 18 bases not matched to a gene. The CDR3 length is 18 residues. TCRdb reprocessed the PCR reads via MiXCR and lists one record per CDR3 protein. The sample holds 300,000 to 350,000 distinct CDR3 sequences; around a fifth are singletons and the top ten take more than 0.8%. The sample comes from a study of molecular identifiers for immune sequencing clone quantification. Between roughly 17,000 and 1,000,000 sorted cells, with 10%, 30% or 50% RNA, yielded naive CD8 libraries.

This clonotype was sampled from a human donor in good health. Some libraries in this study had Jurkat cell RNA spiked in. The V and J genes are TRBV5-7 and TRBJ2-7; 11 bases align to TRBD2. TRBV5-7 is reported as an ORF; its role is uncertain. The material sequenced was naive CD8+ T cells from blood, with Jurkat cell RNA spiked in. Subset noted: FACS-sorted CD8+CD4-CCR7+CD45RA+ naive T cells. This CDR3 reads CASSLLVVSGGAAHGQYF. For the CDR3, the DNA is TGTGCCAGCAGCTTGCTTGTGGTTAGCGGGGGGGCTGCCCACGGGCAGTACTTC.